A selection of T cell receptor beta chains follows, all from one sample in a study of shared clonotypes between healthy human individuals. This table comes from immunoSEQ multiplex PCR, and its TCRdb copy is limited to in-frame clones, with some not included. Here the sample spans 1,100,000 or so clones, around 78% being singletons. Sequencing used memory CD4+ T cells from PBMCs. The receptors were gathered from a man aged 18-30 years in good health. Some clones in this sample may be carry-over from other donors' samples. CDR3s leave out the opening cysteine and the closing phenylalanine or tryptophan. The order of the fields is clone size, V gene, CDR3 protein. Only part of the rows carry a size: once, few, many, or a class if the clone is expanded.

clone_size: once; v_call: TRBV7-8; cdr3_aa: ASRPSTGAYEQY
clone_size: NA; v_call: TRBV2; cdr3_aa: ASSIKTGFSGNTIY
clone_size: NA; v_call: TRBV5-1; cdr3_aa: ASSLDQGLVI
clone_size: NA; v_call: TRBV11-2; cdr3_aa: ASSPTRGADTQY
clone_size: NA; v_call: TRBV2; cdr3_aa: ASSPTATGTRTQY
clone_size: NA; v_call: TRBV21-1; cdr3_aa: ASSKVSGRGTGELF
clone_size: NA; v_call: TRBV7-9; cdr3_aa: ASAGGIFIDTEAF
clone_size: once; v_call: TRBV7-2; cdr3_aa: ASSSLRGSGEKLF
clone_size: few; v_call: TRBV10-3; cdr3_aa: AISGTGTGEETQY
clone_size: once; v_call: TRBV20-1; cdr3_aa: SARVHEQY
clone_size: NA; v_call: TRBV10-3; cdr3_aa: AISERSVTNTEAF
clone_size: NA; v_call: TRBV4-1; cdr3_aa: ASSLGQGVRTEAF
clone_size: NA; v_call: TRBV30; cdr3_aa: AWGLRGQF
clone_size: once; v_call: TRBV6-5; cdr3_aa: ASRGNQPQH
clone_size: NA; v_call: TRBV28; cdr3_aa: ASSFSGQGAQPQH
clone_size: NA; v_call: TRBV18; cdr3_aa: ASSPFRGAGELF
clone_size: NA; v_call: TRBV6-6; cdr3_aa: ASSSPGTGLEPQH
clone_size: once; v_call: TRBV28; cdr3_aa: ASTGHGTGDEKLF
clone_size: once; v_call: TRBV28; cdr3_aa: ASSLPRQSNTEAF
clone_size: NA; v_call: TRBV5-1; cdr3_aa: ASSQSGQETGELF
clone_size: once; v_call: TRBV6-1; cdr3_aa: ASKRSTDTQY
clone_size: NA; v_call: TRBV6-5; cdr3_aa: ASSYSGGLTDTQY
clone_size: NA; v_call: TRBV5-4; cdr3_aa: ASSDPYQETQY
clone_size: once; v_call: TRBV29-1; cdr3_aa: SVGQGGGYT
clone_size: once; v_call: TRBV5-8; cdr3_aa: ASRAGSNNEQF
clone_size: NA; v_call: TRBV23-1; cdr3_aa: ASSLPGTSGQPFSYEQY
clone_size: NA; v_call: TRBV2; cdr3_aa: ASMRDRDYTDTQY
clone_size: NA; v_call: TRBV7-2; cdr3_aa: ASSSAGKGINEQF
clone_size: few; v_call: TRBV29-1; cdr3_aa: SVGGGDTGELF
clone_size: NA; v_call: TRBV10-3; cdr3_aa: AIGREGVVNTEAF
clone_size: NA; v_call: TRBV11-1; cdr3_aa: ASSLGTGGNTEAF
clone_size: once; v_call: TRBV5-6; cdr3_aa: ASSLKGGFSGANVLT
clone_size: NA; v_call: TRBV7-7; cdr3_aa: ASSLSGQTDTQY
clone_size: NA; v_call: TRBV5-8; cdr3_aa: ASSRTRGEQY
clone_size: NA; v_call: TRBV9; cdr3_aa: ASSVSGRRGETQY
clone_size: NA; v_call: TRBV28; cdr3_aa: AGRTGGIQPQH
clone_size: NA; v_call: TRBV28; cdr3_aa: AIADLLGREKLF
clone_size: NA; v_call: TRBV7-2; cdr3_aa: ASSTDRASGGYT
clone_size: NA; v_call: TRBV18; cdr3_aa: ASSPSTPAGTQY
clone_size: NA; v_call: TRBV11-2; cdr3_aa: ASSLGALYEQY
clone_size: few; v_call: TRBV18; cdr3_aa: ASSSQGLTGGDFNTQY
clone_size: NA; v_call: TRBV5-1; cdr3_aa: ASSLAVLAATDTQY
clone_size: once; v_call: TRBV7-2; cdr3_aa: ASSLGTSGFNTGELF
clone_size: few; v_call: TRBV18; cdr3_aa: ASSPQRVSNEQF
clone_size: NA; v_call: TRBV28; cdr3_aa: ASSLRLGGGYT
clone_size: few; v_call: TRBV7-6; cdr3_aa: ASAGGLAGKETQY
clone_size: NA; v_call: TRBV5-1; cdr3_aa: ASSPRLAASTDTQY
clone_size: NA; v_call: TRBV18; cdr3_aa: ASSLKGLEGYT
clone_size: NA; v_call: TRBV5-8; cdr3_aa: ASSFRGVQPQH
clone_size: NA; v_call: TRBV2; cdr3_aa: ASTWGGGVNTEAF
clone_size: NA; v_call: TRBV5-4; cdr3_aa: ASSYWTGAGELF
clone_size: NA; v_call: TRBV6-1; cdr3_aa: ASSESYGADTQY
clone_size: NA; v_call: TRBV5-4; cdr3_aa: ASSLSSTGHYGYT
clone_size: NA; v_call: TRBV7-6; cdr3_aa: ASSPRTGYEQY
clone_size: many; v_call: TRBV5-4; cdr3_aa: ASSLGGSKKNIQY
clone_size: NA; v_call: TRBV6-1; cdr3_aa: ASSGLAGTSYNEQF
clone_size: NA; v_call: TRBV11-2; cdr3_aa: ASSLQVGVYNEQF